Listed below are T cell receptor beta chains from one sample, sequenced in a study of technical replicates of blood from several donors. Produced via immunoSEQ multiplex PCR; TCRdb's table is partial and in-frame only. The repertoire holds tens of thousands of clones, with 85% to 90% as singletons. The sample taken for sequencing was PBMCs. The source of these receptors is a human donor in good health. Some clones in this sample may be carry-over from other donors' samples. The CDR3 runs from the conserved cysteine through the conserved F or W. The D gene is left open where the match is weak. The listing skips clone size in some rows; elsewhere it reads once, few, many or a size class.

j_gene | v_gene | d_gene | abundance | CDR3nt | CDR3aa
TRBJ2-3 | TRBV7-3 | TRBD1 | - | TGTGCCAGCAGCCAGGGGGTGGCAGATACGCAGTATTTT | CASSQGVADTQYF
TRBJ1-6 | TRBV18 | TRBD1 | - | TGTGCCAGCTCACCGCGGACAGGGGGCACCTCCGATTCACCCCTCCACTTT | CASSPRTGGTSDSPLHF
TRBJ1-1 | TRBV5-1 | TRBD1 | - | TGCGCCAGCAGAGCCGACAGGGGAGGGGGCACTGAAGCTTTCTTT | CASRADRGGGTEAFF
TRBJ2-5 | TRBV9 | - | - | TGTGCCAGCAGCGTAGCGGGGGGCGGGTTCGAGACCCAGTACTTC | CASSVAGGGFETQYF
TRBJ1-2 | TRBV18 | TRBD1 | - | TGTGCCAGCTCGGCAGAGGGGGCAGGGGAAGACTATGGCTACACCTTC | CASSAEGAGEDYGYTF
TRBJ2-5 | TRBV6-5 | TRBD1 | - | TGTGCCAGCAGTTACTCTGACAGGGGTGGGCAAGAGACCCAGTACTTC | CASSYSDRGGQETQYF
TRBJ1-5 | TRBV7-9 | TRBD1 | - | TGTGCCAGCAGCCCGGACAGGGGAAGGGGGGATCAGCCCCAGCATTTT | CASSPDRGRGDQPQHF
TRBJ1-5 | TRBV19 | - | few | TGTGCCAGTAGTATGGGCCCCGTCCGCCAAAGAGCTGGTCAGCCCCAGCATTTT | CASSMGPVRQRAGQPQHF
TRBJ1-2 | TRBV4-1 | - | - | TGCGCCAGCAGCCAAGGGACAGCCCCCCTCTATGGCTACACCTTC | CASSQGTAPLYGYTF
TRBJ2-3 | TRBV4-3 | TRBD2 | - | TGCGCCAGCAGCCAAGATCGGTTAGGCGGGGGGCGGACGATCCTTCACACAGATACGCAGTATTTT | CASSQDRLGGGRTILHTDTQYF
TRBJ1-2 | TRBV7-2 | TRBD1 | once | TGTGCCAGCAGCCCAGGGGACAGGTGGACCTTC | CASSPGDRWTF
TRBJ1-2 | TRBV7-2 | - | few | TGTGCCAGCAGCATTAGCGGGGGGGCGAGGGGCTACACCTTC | CASSISGGARGYTF
TRBJ2-7 | TRBV9 | - | - | TGTGCCAGCAGCGTAGTCGACAGTTCCTACGAGCAGTACTTC | CASSVVDSSYEQYF
TRBJ1-5 | TRBV30 | - | - | TGTGCCTGGAGTGCTAACAGGGCTCGCAATCAGCCCCAGCATTTT | CAWSANRARNQPQHF
TRBJ1-1 | TRBV5-1 | - | - | TGCGCCAGCAGCTACGGTATGAACACTGAAGCTTTCTTT | CASSYGMNTEAFF
TRBJ2-7 | TRBV2 | - | - | TGTGCCAGCAGCAGCTACGAGCAGTACTTC | CASSSYEQYF
TRBJ1-1 | TRBV6-5 | - | once | TGTGCCAGCTCCCAGGGGTTCACTGAAGCTTTCTTT | CASSQGFTEAFF
TRBJ2-7 | TRBV21-1 | - | once | TGTGCCAGCAGCAAAGGGCTAGCTCCCTTCTACGAGCAGTACTTC | CASSKGLAPFYEQYF
TRBJ2-5 | TRBV7-2 | TRBD2 | - | TGTGCCAGCAGCCCGGGGCTAGCGGGAGAGACCCAGTACTTC | CASSPGLAGETQYF
TRBJ1-4 | TRBV10-3 | - | - | TGTGCCATCAGCCGCGACAACGAGGAAAAACTGTTTTTT | CAISRDNEEKLFF
TRBJ1-4 | TRBV7-2 | TRBD1 | - | TGTGCCAGCAGGTGGACAGGGTCGGGTAATGAAAAACTGTTTTTT | CASRWTGSGNEKLFF
TRBJ2-7 | TRBV7-2 | - | - | TGTGCCAGCAGCGAGGCAGGGATCTCCTACGAGCAGTACTTC | CASSEAGISYEQYF
TRBJ2-7 | TRBV4-1 | - | - | TGCGCCAGCAGCCAATCAAGAGCCCGGGAAAACTACGAGCAGTACTTC | CASSQSRARENYEQYF
TRBJ1-5 | TRBV4-2 | TRBD1 | - | TGTGCCAGCAGCCACCCAGGGGGCGGACAGCCCCAGCATTTT | CASSHPGGGQPQHF
TRBJ2-1 | TRBV7-3 | TRBD2 | - | TGTGCCAGCAGCCCCTCGGTGGTAGCGGGGAAGCATGAGCAGTTCTTC | CASSPSVVAGKHEQFF
TRBJ2-7 | TRBV7-2 | TRBD2 | - | TGTGCCAGCAGCTTAGATAGGGGAGGGCTAGCGGGGACTACCTACGAGCAGTACTTC | CASSLDRGGLAGTTYEQYF
TRBJ1-2 | TRBV7-8 | - | - | TGTGCCAGCAGCTCGACAGAAACCTATGGCTACACCTTC | CASSSTETYGYTF
TRBJ2-1 | TRBV9 | TRBD2 | - | TGTGCCAGCAGCACTAGCGGGAGCTCCTACAATGAGCAGTTCTTC | CASSTSGSSYNEQFF
TRBJ1-5 | TRBV4-1 | TRBD1 | - | TGCGCCAGCAGCCAAGAGAGACAGGGCGGTCAGCCCCAGCATTTT | CASSQERQGGQPQHF
TRBJ2-3 | TRBV5-1 | TRBD1 | - | TGCGCCAGCAGCCGCTCAGGGGGCGCAGATACGCAGTATTTT | CASSRSGGADTQYF
TRBJ2-1 | TRBV9 | TRBD1 | - | TGTGCCAGCAGCGCGGGGGACAGGGGTTCCTACAATGAGCAGTTCTTC | CASSAGDRGSYNEQFF
TRBJ1-1 | TRBV27 | - | - | TGTGCCAGCAGCCTACAGGGAAAGGGCACTGAAGCTTTCTTT | CASSLQGKGTEAFF
TRBJ1-2 | TRBV29-1 | TRBD1 | - | TGCAGCGTTGCGTGGACAGGGGTTAACTATGGCTACACCTTC | CSVAWTGVNYGYTF
TRBJ2-7 | TRBV6-5 | TRBD1 | once | TGTGCCAGCAGCACCTCAGGGGGCGAGCAGTACTTC | CASSTSGGEQYF
TRBJ1-4 | TRBV13 | - | - | TGTGCCAGCAGCTTAAGACAGCCCTCTGGGGAAAAACTGTTTTTT | CASSLRQPSGEKLFF
TRBJ2-3 | TRBV11-3 | TRBD2 | - | TGTGCCAGCAGCTTACCCCGGGGGGGGAAGGCCCCTACGCAGTATTTT | CASSLPRGGKAPTQYF
TRBJ2-7 | TRBV5-8 | TRBD1 | once | TGTGCCAGCAGCTTGTGGGACAGGCCTTACGAGCAGTACTTC | CASSLWDRPYEQYF
TRBJ1-1 | TRBV4-3 | - | - | TGCGCCAGCAGCCTCAACAGAAGAAACACTGAAGCTTTCTTT | CASSLNRRNTEAFF
TRBJ2-1 | TRBV21-1 | - | - | TGTGCCAGCACCAAAGACAGGGGCCCGGATGAGCAGTTCTTC | CASTKDRGPDEQFF
TRBJ1-6 | TRBV4-3 | - | - | TGCGCCAGCAGCCAAGATTTTGGAGTCCTCCACTTT | CASSQDFGVLHF
TRBJ2-5 | TRBV7-6 | - | - | TGTGCCAGCAGCTCGATAGTAGGTCGAAGGGGGACCCAGTACTTC | CASSSIVGRRGTQYF
TRBJ1-4 | TRBV15 | TRBD1 | - | TGTGCCACCAGCAGAGAGCCCCTCCGGGACAGCGGGTCTATGGGAGAAAAACTGTTTTTT | CATSREPLRDSGSMGEKLFF
TRBJ1-6 | TRBV9 | - | few | TGTGCCAGCAGCGTAGCTCCTACGGGAACACCCCTCCACTTT | CASSVAPTGTPLHF
TRBJ2-5 | TRBV6-1 | TRBD1 | - | TGTGCCAGCAGTGAGACAGGGGGAGGAGAGACCCAGTACTTC | CASSETGGGETQYF
TRBJ1-4 | TRBV5-6 | - | - | TGTGCCAGCAGCTTTAAACTCCCGGCAGGGAATGAAAAACTGTTTTTT | CASSFKLPAGNEKLFF